These T cell receptor beta chains were read from a single sample in a study of T cell repertoires in cytomegalovirus infection. TCRdb re-derived calls from the reads in MiXCR, one entry per CDR3 protein. This repertoire shows more than 350,000 distinct CDR3 sequences, roughly 30% found once; its top ten account for about an eighth. What was sequenced was PBMCs. Receptor source: a human donor in good health (CMV status not recorded). Some clones in this sample may be carry-over from other donors' samples. Both conserved end residues are part of each CDR3. A D gene is named only where the DNA matches it firmly. Clone size is shown for a subset of rows, as once, few, many or a class of expanded clone.

V gene	clone size	J gene	D gene	CDR3 DNA	CDR3 protein
TRBV20-1	-	TRBJ1-2	TRBD1	TGCAGTGCTTGGAGGGCGGGACAGTCCTATGGCTACACCTTC	CSAWRAGQSYGYTF
TRBV28	-	TRBJ2-4	-	TGTGCCAGCAGAAACACAGGTGACCTAGCCAAAAACATTCAGTACTTC	CASRNTGDLAKNIQYF
TRBV5-1	-	TRBJ2-4	TRBD2	TGCGCCAGAAAAACACCGGGACTAGAAGAGGGCCAGTACTTC	CARKTPGLEEGQYF
TRBV7-2	many	TRBJ2-4	-	TGTGCCAGCAGTCTAAACGTGGTGACCAAAAACATTCAGTACTTC	CASSLNVVTKNIQYF
TRBV4-1	many	TRBJ2-7	-	TGCGCCAGCAGCCAAGGGGCAGGGTACGAGCAGTACTTC	CASSQGAGYEQYF
TRBV3-1	once	TRBJ2-2	TRBD2	TGTGCCAGCAGCCGCGGACTAGCGGGGGGGCGTGGCACCGGGGAGCTGTTTTTT	CASSRGLAGGRGTGELFF
TRBV28	many	TRBJ1-4	TRBD1	TGTGCCAGCAAGGACAGGAGCTTTCCCAATGAAAAACTGTTTTTT	CASKDRSFPNEKLFF
TRBV5-1	-	TRBJ2-7	-	TGCGCCAGCAGGCGGGAACAGGGATTGAACTACGAGCAGTACTTC	CASRREQGLNYEQYF
TRBV3-1	-	TRBJ1-6	-	TGTGCCAGCAGCCAAGGACAGCGGGTGACCTATAATTCACCCCTCCACTTT	CASSQGQRVTYNSPLHF
TRBV2	-	TRBJ2-1	TRBD2	TGTGCCAGCAGTGGACTAGCGGGGGGAGGGGGTGAGCAGTTCTTC	CASSGLAGGGGEQFF
TRBV2	-	TRBJ2-1	TRBD2	TGTGCCAGCAGAAGAACGGGGGGGGCCCTCGGGTTCTTC	CASRRTGGALGFF
TRBV7-2	few	TRBJ2-5	-	TGTGCCAGCAGCTTATCCGCACCTCAAGAGACCCAGTACTTC	CASSLSAPQETQYF
TRBV12-3/TRBV12-4	few	TRBJ1-2	-	TGTGCCACCACAGTGGACAGCGTTAACTATGGCTACACCTTC	CATTVDSVNYGYTF
TRBV7-2	many	TRBJ1-5	-	TGTGCCAGCAGCTTAGCGGGCGGACAGCCCCAGCATTTT	CASSLAGGQPQHF
TRBV11-2	many	TRBJ2-1	-	TGTGCCAGCAGCCCCAGCGGGAATGAGCAGTTCTTC	CASSPSGNEQFF
TRBV5-4	-	TRBJ2-3	TRBD1	TGTGCCAGCAGCCTCCGAGGACAGGCCACAGATACGCAGTATTTT	CASSLRGQATDTQYF
TRBV20-1	-	TRBJ1-5	TRBD1	TGCAGTGCTAGTGCGGACAGGGGGAATTGGAATCAGCCCCAGCATTTT	CSASADRGNWNQPQHF
TRBV7-8	many	TRBJ2-5	-	TGTGCCAGCAGCTACCCCGGGCCCCCGACCCAGTACTTC	CASSYPGPPTQYF
TRBV25-1	-	TRBJ2-2	-	TGTGCCAGCAGTGAATCTACTTGGGCCGGGGAGCTGTTTTTT	CASSESTWAGELFF
TRBV25-1	few	TRBJ2-7	-	TGTGCCAGCAGTGTTCCGGGGACTTCATCCGAGCAGTACTTC	CASSVPGTSSEQYF
TRBV20-1	-	TRBJ2-5	-	TGCAGTGCTAGGCCAGGGGGTGGGGGGGAGACCCAGTACTTC	CSARPGGGGETQYF
TRBV24-1	many	TRBJ2-1	TRBD2	TGTGCCACCAGTGATTCCGGGACTAGCGGGGGCGGCAATGAGCAGTTCTTC	CATSDSGTSGGGNEQFF